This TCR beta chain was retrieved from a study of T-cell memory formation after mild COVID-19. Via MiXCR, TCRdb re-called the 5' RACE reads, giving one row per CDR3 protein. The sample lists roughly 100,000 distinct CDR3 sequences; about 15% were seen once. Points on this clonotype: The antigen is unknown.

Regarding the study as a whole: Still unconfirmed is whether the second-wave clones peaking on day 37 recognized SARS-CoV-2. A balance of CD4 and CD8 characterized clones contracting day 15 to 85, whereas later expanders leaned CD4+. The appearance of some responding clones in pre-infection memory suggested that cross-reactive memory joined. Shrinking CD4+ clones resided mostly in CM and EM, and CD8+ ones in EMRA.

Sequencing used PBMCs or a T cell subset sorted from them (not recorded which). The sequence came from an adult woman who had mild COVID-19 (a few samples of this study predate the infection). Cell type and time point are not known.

The DNA for the CDR3 is TGTGCCAGCAGTTTCATCCGGAATGAGCAGTTCTTC. This codes for CASSFIRNEQFF. J is TRBJ2-1 and V is TRBV28, with unresolved D. The V end lost 3 bases, the J end lost 7 bases, and 7 bases lay between the germline ends. Germline-derived CDR1 and CDR2 are MDHEN and SYDVKM. This CDR3 contains 12 residues.